This is a list of T cell receptor beta chains from one sample in a study of OX40 agonist ivuxolimab in advanced cancers. Profiled with immunoSEQ multiplex PCR; TCRdb holds only in-frame clones, not every one. The sample yields tens of thousands of clones, about 82% seen once. The sequenced sample was CD4+ or CD8+ T cells sorted from blood, obtained in a trial of the OX40 agonist ivuxolimab. The receptors here all came from an adult with an advanced solid tumor such as melanoma, head and neck, liver or kidney cancer. CDR3s include the opening cysteine and the closing phenylalanine or tryptophan. Fields, in order: CDR3 DNA, CDR3 protein, J gene, clone size, D gene, V gene. A D gene is named only where the DNA matches it firmly. Not every row has a clone size; where given, it reads once, few, many or a size class.

CDR3 DNA: TGTGCCAGCTCACCTTCGGCGAGTGAAAAACTGTTTTTT
CDR3 protein: CASSPSASEKLFF
J gene: TRBJ1-4
clone size: NA
D gene: NA
V gene: TRBV18

CDR3 DNA: TGTGCCAGCAGCTTATTTGGGGGGTGGCAGCCCCAGCATTTT
CDR3 protein: CASSLFGGWQPQHF
J gene: TRBJ1-5
clone size: few
D gene: NA
V gene: TRBV7-2

CDR3 DNA: TGTGCCAGCAGCTTGGGGGACAGGGAAGCTTTCTTT
CDR3 protein: CASSLGDREAFF
J gene: TRBJ1-1
clone size: NA
D gene: TRBD1
V gene: TRBV7-9

CDR3 DNA: TGTGCCAGCTCACCACCTGGAAGGGCCTACGAGCAGTACTTC
CDR3 protein: CASSPPGRAYEQYF
J gene: TRBJ2-7
clone size: once
D gene: NA
V gene: TRBV18

CDR3 DNA: TGCGCCAGCAGCCAAGGAGCAGGGACTAGCACAGATACGCAGTATTTT
CDR3 protein: CASSQGAGTSTDTQYF
J gene: TRBJ2-3
clone size: NA
D gene: NA
V gene: TRBV4-1

CDR3 DNA: TGTGCCAGCAGCGTCTCACAGGGGGTGGCCACTGAAGCTTTCTTT
CDR3 protein: CASSVSQGVATEAFF
J gene: TRBJ1-1
clone size: NA
D gene: TRBD1
V gene: TRBV9

CDR3 DNA: TGTGCCAGCAGTGACGGGACAGGGATAGTCGAGCAGTACTTC
CDR3 protein: CASSDGTGIVEQYF
J gene: TRBJ2-7
clone size: NA
D gene: TRBD1
V gene: TRBV25-1

CDR3 DNA: TGCGCCAGCAGTCCGACTTGGTGGGGGCGCGGCTACACCTTC
CDR3 protein: CASSPTWWGRGYTF
J gene: TRBJ1-2
clone size: few
D gene: NA
V gene: TRBV23-1

CDR3 DNA: TGTGCCAGCAGGGGACAGGGATTTTGGAATGAGCAGTTCTTC
CDR3 protein: CASRGQGFWNEQFF
J gene: TRBJ2-1
clone size: NA
D gene: TRBD1
V gene: TRBV5-6

CDR3 DNA: TGCGCCAGCAGCCAAGATGGGGGGGTAGGGTATGGCTACACCTTC
CDR3 protein: CASSQDGGVGYGYTF
J gene: TRBJ1-2
clone size: NA
D gene: NA
V gene: TRBV4-1

CDR3 DNA: TGTGCCAGTAGTACCCGGACAGAGAAGAACACTGAAGCTTTCTTT
CDR3 protein: CASSTRTEKNTEAFF
J gene: TRBJ1-1
clone size: NA
D gene: NA
V gene: TRBV19

CDR3 DNA: TGTGCCAGCAGCAGAGGGGGGACAGATACGCAGTATTTT
CDR3 protein: CASSRGGTDTQYF
J gene: TRBJ2-3
clone size: NA
D gene: NA
V gene: TRBV7-9

CDR3 DNA: TGTGCCAGCAGCTTTAGCGGGGGATTGGATACGCAGTATTTT
CDR3 protein: CASSFSGGLDTQYF
J gene: TRBJ2-3
clone size: NA
D gene: TRBD2
V gene: TRBV7-3

CDR3 DNA: TGTGCCAGCAGCTTCGTCTCTGGGGCCAACGTCCTGACTTTC
CDR3 protein: CASSFVSGANVLTF
J gene: TRBJ2-6
clone size: few
D gene: NA
V gene: TRBV7-8

CDR3 DNA: TGCGCCAGCAGCTTGGTGGGGACAGCTAGCACAGATACGCAGTATTTT
CDR3 protein: CASSLVGTASTDTQYF
J gene: TRBJ2-3
clone size: NA
D gene: TRBD1
V gene: TRBV5-1

CDR3 DNA: TGTGCCAGCAGCTTAGTATCATGGGGCGGTGATGGCTACACCTTC
CDR3 protein: CASSLVSWGGDGYTF
J gene: TRBJ1-2
clone size: once
D gene: NA
V gene: TRBV7-2

CDR3 DNA: TGTGCTAGTGGTCGCATGACTGCAGGACAAAGTCGGGCCAACGTCCTGACTTTC
CDR3 protein: CASGRMTAGQSRANVLTF
J gene: TRBJ2-6
clone size: NA
D gene: NA
V gene: TRBV12-5

CDR3 DNA: TGTGCCAGCGTAGGGACAGGGGGCTCCTACGAGCAGTACTTC
CDR3 protein: CASVGTGGSYEQYF
J gene: TRBJ2-7
clone size: NA
D gene: TRBD1
V gene: TRBV2

CDR3 DNA: TGCGCCAGCCGTAAATTCGGACAGCTTCCTGAAGCTTTCTTT
CDR3 protein: CASRKFGQLPEAFF
J gene: TRBJ1-1
clone size: NA
D gene: NA
V gene: TRBV5-1

CDR3 DNA: TGTGCCAGCAACATACCCCAGGGGGCCGACTATGGCTACACCTTC
CDR3 protein: CASNIPQGADYGYTF
J gene: TRBJ1-2
clone size: NA
D gene: TRBD1
V gene: TRBV28

CDR3 DNA: TGTGCCAGCAGCTTTTTTGGGACAGGTGACTACGAGCAGTACTTC
CDR3 protein: CASSFFGTGDYEQYF
J gene: TRBJ2-7
clone size: NA
D gene: TRBD1
V gene: TRBV5-6

CDR3 DNA: TGTGCCAGCAGTTACCCGGGACCGGGGGGCTACACCTTC
CDR3 protein: CASSYPGPGGYTF
J gene: TRBJ1-2
clone size: NA
D gene: NA
V gene: TRBV28

CDR3 DNA: TGTGCCAGCAGTTCCCATCGTCGGGGAGAGACCCAGTACTTC
CDR3 protein: CASSSHRRGETQYF
J gene: TRBJ2-5
clone size: NA
D gene: NA
V gene: TRBV27

CDR3 DNA: TGTGCCAGTAGGACCCCAGGTCAGGACTTGCGCACTTTCTTT
CDR3 protein: CASRTPGQDLRTFF
J gene: TRBJ1-1
clone size: NA
D gene: NA
V gene: TRBV19

CDR3 DNA: TGTGCCAGCAGCGGGGTACCGGGACTAGCGGGCCCCGGGGGCACAGATACGCAGTATTTT
CDR3 protein: CASSGVPGLAGPGGTDTQYF
J gene: TRBJ2-3
clone size: NA
D gene: TRBD2
V gene: TRBV5-4

CDR3 DNA: TGTGCCAGCAGCGGACAGGGGGGCACCGGGGAGCTGTTTTTT
CDR3 protein: CASSGQGGTGELFF
J gene: TRBJ2-2
clone size: NA
D gene: TRBD1
V gene: TRBV27

CDR3 DNA: TGTGCCATTTCGGACCGGGACAGGGATCGTTCCGGGGAGCTGTTTTTT
CDR3 protein: CAISDRDRDRSGELFF
J gene: TRBJ2-2
clone size: NA
D gene: TRBD1
V gene: TRBV10-3

CDR3 DNA: TGTGCCAGCAGCTTCAGTCCGGGACGTTTAAGTGGCTACACCTTC
CDR3 protein: CASSFSPGRLSGYTF
J gene: TRBJ1-2
clone size: NA
D gene: NA
V gene: TRBV7-2